Below are 10 T cell receptor beta chains sequenced from a single sample in a study of T cells in tumors after PD-1 blockade. TCRdb keeps only in-frame clones here, not all; method: immunoSEQ multiplex PCR. This sample carries about 35,000 clones, around 80% of them seen once, and the ten largest clones take under 50%. The sample in question was PBMCs, obtained before anti-PD-1 treatment. The receptors were gathered from a human donor with basal cell carcinoma.

The chain recombines TRBV25-1 with TRBJ1-1; 9 positions agree with TRBD1. V trimming: 2 bases; J trimming: 5 bases; junction bases outside the gene matches: 6. The CDR3 is 15 amino acids. Germline loops: CDR1 MGHDK, CDR2 SYGVNS. The CDR3 is CASSERGQGGTEAFF. The DNA of the CDR3 is TGTGCCAGCAGTGAAAGGGGACAGGGAGGTACTGAAGCTTTCTTT.

This clone showed up just once. The CDR3 loop is CASSYHPRANTEAFF. The CDR3 DNA reads TGTGCCAGCAGTTACCATCCACGGGCAAACACTGAAGCTTTCTTT. This chain uses TRBV6-5 with TRBJ1-1; D is undetermined. V lost 2 bases to trimming and J lost 2 bases, with 12 bases between them. CDR3 length: 15 amino acids. Germline CDR1 is MNHEY and CDR2 is SVGAGI.

The chain joins TRBV3-1 (or the pseudogene TRBV3-2) to TRBJ1-2; 7 positions agree with TRBD1. Germline assignment: CDR1 LGHDT and CDR2 YNNKEL (reference sequence). V shed 5 bases, J shed 0 bases, and the junction held 3 bases outside the gene matches. The length of the CDR3 is 14 residues. CDR3 sequence: CASSRDRTNYGYTF. The CDR3 DNA sequence: TGTGCCAGCAGCAGGGACAGAACTAACTATGGCTACACCTTC.

The chain links TRBV30 to TRBJ2-3, with unresolved D. V was clipped by 4 bases and J by 3 bases, with 11 bases between them. This CDR3 region has 13 residues. Germline CDR1 is GTSNPN and CDR2 is SVGIG (reference sequence). DNA for the CDR3: TGTGCCTGGAACAGAGTTTCAACAGATACGCAGTATTTT. Protein product: CAWNRVSTDTQYF.

This rearrangement joins TRBV18 to TRBJ2-6; 7 bases align to TRBD1. Trimming took 4 bases from V and 3 from J; bases not matched to a gene: 9. The germline CDR1 and CDR2 sequences are KGHSH and LQKENI. This CDR3 region has 17 residues. CDR3 in amino acids: CASSLRTGSDGANVLTF. The CDR3 DNA follows: TGTGCCAGCTCACTACGGACAGGTTCCGATGGGGCCAACGTCCTGACTTTC.

The chain is built from TRBV7-2 and TRBJ1-5; no reliable D call. The V end was cut by 3 bases, the J end by 0 bases, with 9 bases between. CDR3 length equals 15 residues. Germline assignment: CDR1 SGHTA and CDR2 FQGNSA. As DNA, the CDR3 is TGTGCCAGCAGCTTGATCCCAAATAGCAATCAGCCCCAGCATTTT. It encodes CASSLIPNSNQPQHF. Complete variable domain (other parts from reference TRBV7-2 and TRBJ1-5): GAGVSQSPSNKVTEKGKDVELRCDPISGHTALYWYRQSLGQGLEFLIYFQGNSAPDKSGLPSDRFSAERTGGSVSTLTIQRTQQEDSAVYLCASSLIPNSNQPQHFGDGTRLSIL.

The chain joins TRBV5-4 to TRBJ2-7; TRBD2 matches 11 bases. The CDR3 is made up of 16 amino acids. V lost 3 bases, J lost 2 bases, and 7 bases stayed unmatched. Germline CDR1 reads SGHNT; CDR2 reads YYREEE (reference sequence). The CDR3 nucleotides are TGTGCCAGCAGCTCCACTTTAGCGGGAGGGGCCTACGAGCAGTACTTC. Protein product: CASSSTLAGGAYEQYF.

The chain couples TRBV2 to TRBJ2-3, with a weak D call TRBD2 (6 bases). V lost 5 bases and J 1 base, leaving 7 bases between the germline ends. Per germline, CDR1 SNHLY and CDR2 FYNNEI. CDR3 size: 13 residues. The DNA of the CDR3 is TGTGCCAGCAGTTCTAGCGGCACAGATACGCAGTATTTT. It translates to CASSSSGTDTQYF.

The chain couples TRBV28 to TRBJ1-5; the match to TRBD1 covers 10 bases. With V trimmed by 4 bases and J by 11 bases, 14 bases remained unmatched. CDR1 is MDHEN, CDR2 SYDVKM, per germline. CDR3 length: 16 residues. The CDR3 nucleotides are TGTGCCAGCAGTTCGGGACAGGGGTCACTGAGGGGGTCCCAGCATTTT. Residues: CASSSGQGSLRGSQHF.

This clone has just a few counts. This sequence joins TRBV19 and TRBJ2-3; TRBD1 matches at 9 bases. CDR1 is LNHDA and CDR2 is SQIVND in the germline V gene (reference sequence). J gave up 6 bases and V 4 bases, and 11 bases lay outside the gene matches. The CDR3 runs 16 residues. CDR3 in amino acids: CASSTLGTGPGDTQYF. The CDR3 DNA follows: TGTGCCAGTAGTACCTTAGGGACAGGGCCTGGGGATACGCAGTATTTT.